The 8 T cell receptor beta chains listed next were all sequenced from one sample in a study of long-term antiretroviral therapy in people with HIV. Assay version v3.0 of immunoSEQ was used, and it was run at survey level. Sequenced by immunoSEQ multiplex PCR; TCRdb stores in-frame clones only, minus some. Among tens of thousands of clones listed, around 75% were seen once. The sample consisted of unsorted PBMCs, taken 1.5 years after starting antiretroviral therapy. These receptors were obtained from a man aged 18-30 years with HIV.

The chain combines TRBV28 with TRBJ2-7; perhaps TRBD2 as D (6 bases). This CDR3 comprises 17 residues. V was clipped by 0 bases and J by 0 bases, with 15 bases between them. Germline CDR1 is MDHEN and CDR2 is SYDVKM. In DNA form, the CDR3 reads TGTGCCAGCAGTTTATGGGGTACGGGGGAGCGCTCCTACGAGCAGTACTTC. Its protein is CASSLWGTGERSYEQYF.

V gene TRBV18 combines with J gene TRBJ2-1; a weak D match, TRBD2 (5 bases). The CDR3 loop spans 11 amino acids. The V and J ends lost 3 bases and 8 bases respectively, with 5 bases between them. Germline assignment: CDR1 KGHSH and CDR2 LQKENI. The CDR3 bases are TGTGCCAGCTCACCGGAGGATGAGCAGTTCTTC. Residues: CASSPEDEQFF.

This clone was seen only once. The chain has TRBV30 and TRBJ2-3; D is unresolved. This CDR3 has 12 residues. Germline CDR1 reads GTSNPN; CDR2 reads SVGIG (reference sequence). Trimming cost V 1 base and J 3 bases, with 5 bases left between them. The DNA of the CDR3 is TGTGCCTGGAGTGCACTAACAGATACGCAGTATTTT. Amino acid sequence: CAWSALTDTQYF. The full variable domain, with the rest looked up from reference TRBV30 and TRBJ2-3, is SQTIHQWPATLVQPVGSPLSLECTVEGTSNPNLYWYRQAAGRGLQLLFYSVGIGQISSEVPQNLSASRPQDRQFILSSKKLLLSDSGFYLCAWSALTDTQYFGPGTRLTVL.

In this sample, this clone turned up a few times. The rearrangement uses TRBV7-9 and TRBJ2-7, with 7 nucleotides matching TRBD1. Germline assignment: CDR1 SEHNR and CDR2 FQNEAQ (reference sequence). J was trimmed by 5 bases and V by 11 bases; bases with no gene match: 18. CDR3 size: 15 residues. The CDR3 nucleotides read TGTGCCGGAGTACGGGCCGGACAGGACCGAAACGAGCAGTACTTC. Residues: CAGVRAGQDRNEQYF. The whole variable domain, filled in from reference TRBV7-9 and TRBJ2-7, reads DTGVSQNPRHKITKRGQNVTFRCDPISEHNRLYWYRQTLGQGPEFLTYFQNEAQLEKSRLLSDRFSAERPKGSFSTLEIQRTEQGDSAMYLCAGVRAGQDRNEQYFGPGTRLTVT.

This chain joins TRBV18 and TRBJ2-6; no reliable D call. Trimming shortened V by 2 bases and J by 1 base, and 9 bases separated the two germline ends. The CDR3 spans 16 residues. The germline gives CDR1 KGHSH, CDR2 LQKENI. DNA of the CDR3: TGTGCCAGCTCACCAGGTCGCCGGTCTGGGGCCAACGTCCTGACTTTC. Translation: CASSPGRRSGANVLTF.

V usage is TRBV18 and J usage is TRBJ1-2; tentative D call: TRBD1 (5 bases). Germline V gene lookup returns CDR1 KGHSH and CDR2 LQKENI. CDR3 length: 13 amino acids. With 2 bases removed from V and 5 bases from J, the gap between germline ends came to 9 bases. CDR3 residues: CASSPMGTYGYTF. The CDR3 DNA reads as TGTGCCAGCTCACCAATGGGGACGTATGGCTACACCTTC.

The chain combines TRBV29-1 with TRBJ1-2; D may be TRBD1 (6 bases). The V end lost 6 bases, the J end lost 5 bases, and 13 bases lay between the germline ends. Germline CDR1 reads SQVTM; CDR2 reads ANQGSEA. The CDR3 covers 12 residues. The CDR3 nucleotides read TGCAGCGTGCAGTCCACAGGGTATGGCTACACCTTC. It yields the protein CSVQSTGYGYTF.

V usage is TRBV6-5 and J usage is TRBJ2-2; no clear D. The CDR3 loop spans 11 amino acids. V dropped 7 bases and J dropped 2 bases, with 2 bases sitting between them. Germline lookup yields CDR1 MNHEY and CDR2 SVGAGI. The CDR3 nucleotides are TGTGCCAGCACCAACACCGGGGAGCTGTTTTTT. It codes for CASTNTGELFF.